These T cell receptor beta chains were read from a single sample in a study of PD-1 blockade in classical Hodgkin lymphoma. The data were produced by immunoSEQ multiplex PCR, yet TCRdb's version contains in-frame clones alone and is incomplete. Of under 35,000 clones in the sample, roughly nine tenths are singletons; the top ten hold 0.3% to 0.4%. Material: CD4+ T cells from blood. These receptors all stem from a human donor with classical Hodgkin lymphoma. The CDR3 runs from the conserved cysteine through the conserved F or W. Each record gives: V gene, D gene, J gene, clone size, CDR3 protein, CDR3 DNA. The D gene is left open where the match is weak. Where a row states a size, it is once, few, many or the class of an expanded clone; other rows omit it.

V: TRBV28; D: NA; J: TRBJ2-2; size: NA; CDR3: CASSSGAAGSGELFF; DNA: TGTGCCAGCAGTTCCGGCGCCGCGGGATCCGGGGAGCTGTTTTTT
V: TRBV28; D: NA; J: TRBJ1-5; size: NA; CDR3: CASSTQGWGNQPQHF; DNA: TGTGCCAGCAGTACACAGGGTTGGGGCAATCAGCCCCAGCATTTT
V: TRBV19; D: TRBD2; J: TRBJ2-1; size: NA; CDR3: CASSGGLGGYNEQFF; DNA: TGTGCCAGTAGTGGGGGACTAGGGGGCTACAATGAGCAGTTCTTC
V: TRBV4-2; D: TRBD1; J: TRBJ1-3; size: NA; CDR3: CASSQGPGGTGNTIYF; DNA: TGTGCCAGCAGCCAGGGTCCAGGGGGAACTGGAAACACCATATATTTT
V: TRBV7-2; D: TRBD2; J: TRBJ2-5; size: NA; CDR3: CASSTPSGLAGKQYF; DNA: TGTGCCAGCAGCACACCATCGGGACTAGCGGGAAAGCAGTACTTC
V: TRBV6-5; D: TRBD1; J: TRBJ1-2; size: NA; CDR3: CASLRAGGDYGYTF; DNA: TGTGCCAGCCTTAGGGCAGGGGGAGACTATGGCTACACCTTC
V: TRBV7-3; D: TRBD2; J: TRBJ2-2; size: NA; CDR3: CASSLTSGGELFF; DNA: TGTGCCAGCAGCTTGACTAGCGGAGGGGAGCTGTTTTTT
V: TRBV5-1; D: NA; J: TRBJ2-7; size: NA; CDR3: CASSPAPPGQYF; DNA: TGCGCCAGCAGCCCTGCCCCACCGGGGCAGTACTTC
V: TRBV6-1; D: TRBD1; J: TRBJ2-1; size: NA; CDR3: CASGRDRIGKGQFF; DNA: TGTGCCAGCGGCCGGGACAGGATCGGTAAGGGGCAGTTCTTC
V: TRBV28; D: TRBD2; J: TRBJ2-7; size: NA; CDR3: CASAGAGAGYEQYF; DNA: TGTGCCAGCGCCGGAGCGGGAGCAGGGTACGAGCAGTACTTC
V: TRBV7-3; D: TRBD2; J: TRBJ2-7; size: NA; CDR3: CASSPQGTSGYYEQYF; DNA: TGTGCCAGCAGCCCGCAAGGGACTAGCGGTTACTACGAGCAGTACTTC
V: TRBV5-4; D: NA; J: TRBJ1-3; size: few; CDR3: CASSRGRYSGNTIYF; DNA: TGTGCCAGCAGCAGAGGACGGTACTCTGGAAACACCATATATTTT
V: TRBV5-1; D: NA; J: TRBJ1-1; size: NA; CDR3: CASSPRGIAEAFF; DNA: TGCGCCAGCAGCCCTCGGGGGATCGCTGAAGCTTTCTTT
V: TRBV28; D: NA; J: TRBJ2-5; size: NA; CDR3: CASSLVMAQETQYF; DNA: TGTGCCAGCAGTTTGGTTATGGCTCAAGAGACCCAGTACTTC
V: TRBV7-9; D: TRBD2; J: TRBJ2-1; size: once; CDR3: CASSLTSGSLNSNEQFF; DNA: TGTGCCAGCAGCCTCACTAGCGGGAGCTTAAATAGCAATGAGCAGTTCTTC
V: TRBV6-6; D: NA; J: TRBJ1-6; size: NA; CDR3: CASSYPGRNSPLHF; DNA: TGTGCCAGCAGTTACCCCGGACGGAATTCACCCCTCCACTTT
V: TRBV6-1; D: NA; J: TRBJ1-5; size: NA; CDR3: CASSSAGPGNQPQHF; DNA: TGTGCCAGCAGTTCGGCAGGGCCCGGCAATCAGCCCCAGCATTTT
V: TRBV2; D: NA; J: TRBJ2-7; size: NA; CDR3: CASSVGSLASTYEQYF; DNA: TGTGCCAGCAGTGTCGGGTCACTTGCCTCAACCTACGAGCAGTACTTC
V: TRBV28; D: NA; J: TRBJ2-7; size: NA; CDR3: CASISGASYEQYF; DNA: TGTGCCAGCATTTCGGGAGCCTCCTACGAGCAGTACTTC
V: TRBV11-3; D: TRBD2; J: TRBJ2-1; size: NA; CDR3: CASALAGGVGEQFF; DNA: TGTGCCAGTGCACTAGCGGGAGGTGTGGGGGAGCAGTTCTTC
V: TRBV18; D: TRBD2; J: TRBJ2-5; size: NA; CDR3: CASSPPSVGGRETQYF; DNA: TGTGCCAGCTCACCACCTTCCGTGGGAGGGAGAGAGACCCAGTACTTC
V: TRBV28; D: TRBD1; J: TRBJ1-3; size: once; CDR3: CASCHGTATPGNTIYF; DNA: TGTGCCAGCTGCCATGGGACAGCGACGCCTGGAAACACCATATATTTT
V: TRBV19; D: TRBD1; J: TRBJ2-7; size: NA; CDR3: CASSPRTGRYEQYF; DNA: TGTGCCAGTAGTCCGCGGACAGGGCGCTACGAGCAGTACTTC
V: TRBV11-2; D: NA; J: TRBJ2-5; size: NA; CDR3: CASSLRGETQYF; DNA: TGTGCCAGCAGCTTACGTGGAGAGACCCAGTACTTC
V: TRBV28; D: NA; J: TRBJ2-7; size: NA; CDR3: CASRRYSEQYF; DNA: TGTGCCAGCAGACGATATTCCGAGCAGTACTTC
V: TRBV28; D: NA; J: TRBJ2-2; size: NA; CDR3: CASRSRRVGTGELFF; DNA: TGTGCCAGCCGTAGCCGGAGGGTGGGCACCGGGGAGCTGTTTTTT
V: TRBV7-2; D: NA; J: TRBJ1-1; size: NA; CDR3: CASSLGGGPAEAFF; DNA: TGTGCCAGCAGCTTGGGCGGGGGCCCGGCTGAAGCTTTCTTT
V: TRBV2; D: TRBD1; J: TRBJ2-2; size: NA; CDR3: CASSVNSRDRGRSGELFF; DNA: TGTGCCAGCAGTGTAAACTCCCGGGACAGGGGGCGGTCCGGGGAGCTGTTTTTT
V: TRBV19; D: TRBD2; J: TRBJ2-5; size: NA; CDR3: CASRGLAGSGTQYF; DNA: TGTGCCAGTCGCGGACTAGCGGGCTCAGGGACCCAGTACTTC
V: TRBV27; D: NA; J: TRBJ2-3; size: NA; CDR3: CASSFRPGSTLTDTQYF; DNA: TGTGCCAGCAGTTTCCGACCCGGTTCAACCCTCACAGATACGCAGTATTTT
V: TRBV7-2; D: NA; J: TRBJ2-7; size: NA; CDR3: CASSLGDRYYEQYF; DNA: TGTGCCAGCAGCTTAGGAGACAGATACTACGAGCAGTACTTC
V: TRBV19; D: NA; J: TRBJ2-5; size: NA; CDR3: CASSTGFQETQYF; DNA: TGTGCCAGTAGTACAGGGTTTCAAGAGACCCAGTACTTC
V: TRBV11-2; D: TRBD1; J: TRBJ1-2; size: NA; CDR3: CASSLRDRGLYRYGYTF; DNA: TGTGCCAGCAGCTTAAGGGACAGGGGCCTTTATCGGTATGGCTACACCTTC
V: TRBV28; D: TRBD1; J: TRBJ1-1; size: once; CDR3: CASVGQGGAFF; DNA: TGTGCCAGCGTCGGACAGGGTGGAGCTTTCTTT
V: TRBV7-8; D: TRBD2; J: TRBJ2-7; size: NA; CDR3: CASSLAGGAYEQYF; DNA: TGTGCCAGCAGCTTGGCGGGAGGTGCCTACGAGCAGTACTTC
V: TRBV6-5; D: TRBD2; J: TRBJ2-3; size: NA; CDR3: CASSPLAGRNTQYF; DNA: TGTGCCAGCAGCCCTCTAGCGGGACGAAATACGCAGTATTTT
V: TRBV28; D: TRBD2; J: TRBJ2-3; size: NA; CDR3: CASSYGGGDVTQYF; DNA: TGTGCCAGCAGTTACGGGGGGGGAGATGTTACGCAGTATTTT
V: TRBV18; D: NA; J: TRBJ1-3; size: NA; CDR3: CASSPGHLSSGNTIYF; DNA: TGTGCCAGCTCACCAGGGCACCTGAGCTCTGGAAACACCATATATTTT
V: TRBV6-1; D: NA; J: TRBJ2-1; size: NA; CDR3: CASSELEGLEQFF; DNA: TGTGCCAGCAGTGAACTCGAAGGGTTAGAGCAGTTCTTC
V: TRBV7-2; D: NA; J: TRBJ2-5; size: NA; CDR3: CASSLVATVETQYF; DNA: TGTGCCAGCAGCTTAGTGGCGACAGTAGAGACCCAGTACTTC
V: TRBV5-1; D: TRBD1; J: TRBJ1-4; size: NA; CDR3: CATRTGALVGEKLFF; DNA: TGCGCCACCAGGACAGGGGCCTTGGTAGGTGAAAAACTGTTTTTT
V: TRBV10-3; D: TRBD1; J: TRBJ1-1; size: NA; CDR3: CAISGGQGRAEAFF; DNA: TGTGCCATCAGTGGGGGACAGGGGAGGGCTGAAGCTTTCTTT